The 24 T cell receptor beta chains below all came from one sample that was sequenced in a study of T cell changes during pregnancy in multiple sclerosis. The assay was immunoSEQ multiplex PCR, and TCRdb's table has in-frame clones only and misses some. Among tens of thousands of clones, around nine tenths were seen once, and the ten largest hold 2%. The specimen comprised peripheral blood, sampled in the second trimester of pregnancy. These receptors all come from a female donor with multiple sclerosis, enrolled in a pregnancy study.

The genes are TRBV6-4 and TRBJ1-2; 9 nucleotides match TRBD1. The CDR3 totals 15 residues. The J segment lost 2 bases and the V segment lost 5 bases, leaving 6 bases of the junction unmatched. Germline assignment: CDR1 MRHNA and CDR2 SNTAGT. The CDR3 DNA reads TGTGCCAGCAGTCCCACAGGGGGCGCAAACTATGGCTACACCTTC. This codes for CASSPTGGANYGYTF.

A few counts support this clone. The rearrangement joins TRBV5-1 to TRBJ2-2; D may be TRBD1 (5 bases). The ends were cut back, 0 bases at V and 0 bases at J, with 6 bases in the middle. Germline lookup yields CDR1 SGHRS and CDR2 YFSETQ. CDR3 length equals 15 residues. The CDR3 sequence: CASSLGQTNTGELFF. CDR3 DNA sequence: TGCGCCAGCAGCTTGGGACAGACGAACACCGGGGAGCTGTTTTTT.

The genes are TRBV6-1 and TRBJ1-5; D remains ambiguous. The germline V gene has CDR1 MNHNS and CDR2 SASEGT. Trimming cost V 1 base and J 6 bases, with 10 bases left between them. This CDR3 is 14 amino acids long. The CDR3 nucleotides read TGTGCCAGCAGTGAAGGACAAGAGGGTCAGCCCCAGCATTTT. Its translation: CASSEGQEGQPQHF.

The rearrangement links TRBV7-2 to TRBJ2-1, with no clear D. This CDR3 contains 13 residues. V lost 2 bases and J 4 bases, leaving 6 bases between the germline ends. The V gene's germline CDR1 is SGHTA and CDR2 FQGNSA. CDR3 coding DNA: TGTGCCAGCAGCTTAAACTATTACAATGAGCAGTTCTTC. This translates into CASSLNYYNEQFF.

This CDR3 reads CSVDNRSEQYF. In DNA, the CDR3 is TGCAGCGTTGATAACAGGTCCGAGCAGTACTTC. The J gene is TRBJ2-7, the V gene TRBV29-1; a weak D match, TRBD1 (5 bases). The CDR3 covers 11 residues. The V gene's germline CDR1 is SQVTM and CDR2 ANQGSEA. Trimming left V 3 bases short and J 6 bases short, with 9 bases between.

This clone has just a few counts. The chain carries TRBV2 and TRBJ2-2; weak D call: TRBD2 (5 bases). The CDR3 extends over 14 amino acids. Trimming took 8 bases from V and 3 from J, leaving 13 bases between them. Germline CDR1 reads SNHLY; CDR2 reads FYNNEI. The CDR3 loop reads CASFRDFDTGELFF. The DNA for the CDR3 is TGTGCCAGCTTTCGGGATTTCGACACCGGGGAGCTGTTTTTT. Variable domain in full (rest from reference TRBV2 and TRBJ2-2): EPEVTQTPSHQVTQMGQEVILRCVPISNHLYFYWYRQILGQKVEFLVSFYNNEISEKSEIFDDQFSVERPDGSNFTLKIRSTKLEDSAMYFCASFRDFDTGELFFGEGSRLTVL.

The chain uses TRBV7-3 and TRBJ2-7; the match to TRBD2 covers 7 bases. The V gene end was trimmed by 4 bases and the J gene end by 0 bases; junction bases not matched to a gene: 3. The CDR3 sequence is 14 residues long. Germline assignment: CDR1 SGHTA and CDR2 FQGTGA. CDR3 sequence: CASSSGGTSYEQYF. The CDR3 nucleotides are TGTGCCAGCAGCTCCGGGGGGACCTCCTACGAGCAGTACTTC.

The chain employs TRBV27 and TRBJ2-7; TRBD1 matches at 10 bases. Trimming cost V 5 bases and J 5 bases; bases outside gene matches: 12. Germline V gene lookup returns CDR1 MNHEY and CDR2 SMNVEV (reference sequence). The CDR3 runs to 16 residues. CDR3 loop: CASSPLSGTGVDEQYF. The CDR3 DNA is TGTGCCAGCAGTCCCCTCTCCGGGACAGGGGTCGACGAGCAGTACTTC.

The CDR3 loop reads CASSLRETQYF. The DNA of the CDR3 is TGCGCCAGCAGCTTGCGGGAGACCCAGTACTTC. This chain joins TRBV5-1 and TRBJ2-5; D call uncertain. V was pared by 1 base and J by 5 bases, with 3 bases between. CDR3 size: 11 residues. The germline CDR1 and CDR2 sequences are SGHRS and YFSETQ.

The genes are TRBV11-2 and TRBJ1-1; perhaps TRBD1 as D (5 bases). Germline V gene data show CDR1 as SGHAT and CDR2 as FQNNGV. The CDR3 sequence is 15 residues long. V was pared by 2 bases and J by 7 bases, with 17 bases between. CDR3 region: CASSLSGDGGDEAFF. CDR3 DNA sequence: TGTGCCAGCAGCTTATCGGGGGATGGGGGGGATGAAGCTTTCTTT.

This clone was picked up one time. V is TRBV11-1 and J is TRBJ2-7; TRBD2 is a possible D gene (6 bases). This CDR3 spans 15 amino acids. Looked up from germline, CDR1 is SGHAT and CDR2 is FQDESV (reference sequence). Trimming stripped 0 bases from V and 3 bases from J, with 12 bases between. The CDR3 loop is CASSLARDSLYEQYF. CDR3 in DNA: TGTGCCAGCAGCTTAGCTCGGGACTCCCTCTACGAGCAGTACTTC.

The J gene is TRBJ2-1, the V gene TRBV7-8; 12 bases align to TRBD2. CDR1 is SGHVS, CDR2 FQNEAQ, per germline. The length of the CDR3 is 16 residues. With 4 bases clipped from V and 7 bases from J, the junction kept 8 bases outside the gene matches. The DNA for the CDR3 is TGTGCCAGCAGCTCAAGACTAGCGGGAGTTGTGAATGAGCAGTTCTTC. This translates into CASSSRLAGVVNEQFF.

This rearrangement joins TRBV18 to TRBJ1-2, with D possibly matching TRBD1 (5 bases). V shed 0 bases and J shed 8 bases, with 10 bases lying between them. CDR1 is KGHSH and CDR2 is LQKENI in the germline V gene. This CDR3 has 13 amino acids. The CDR3 DNA reads TGTGCCAGCTCACCACCGGCAGGGCACGGCTACACCTTC. It translates to CASSPPAGHGYTF.

This clone is a singleton in its sample. The chain has TRBV27 and TRBJ1-5; TRBD1 aligns across 8 bases. Unmatched junction bases numbered 3, after V lost 6 bases and J lost 2 bases. The length of the CDR3 is 14 residues. From germline, CDR1 is MNHEY and CDR2 SMNVEV (reference sequence). The DNA for the CDR3 is TGTGCCAGCAGGGAGGGACAGGGCAATCAGCCCCAGCATTTT. Translated, it gives CASREGQGNQPQHF.

The chain combines TRBV4-2 with TRBJ1-2; no reliable D call. Trimming removed 1 base at V and 7 bases at J, with 10 bases between. The CDR3 has 13 residues. CDR1 and CDR2 from the germline V gene are LGHNA and YNFKEQ. The CDR3 region is CASSQGLPTGYTF. CDR3 in DNA: TGTGCCAGCAGCCAAGGTCTTCCTACTGGCTACACCTTC.

The chain carries TRBV11-2 and TRBJ1-4, with D perhaps TRBD1 (6 bases). Trimming took 9 bases from V and 4 from J, leaving 21 bases between them. The germline gives CDR1 SGHAT, CDR2 FQNNGV. The CDR3 has 16 residues. CDR3 nucleotides: TGTGCCAGTCGTACGGTTTCGGGACACATTAATGAAAAACTGTTTTTT. As protein: CASRTVSGHINEKLFF.

This chain uses TRBV5-1 with TRBJ2-4; 16 nucleotides match TRBD2. V lost 4 bases and J lost 8; bases outside the gene matches: 9. Germline loops: CDR1 SGHRS, CDR2 YFSETQ. This CDR3 spans 17 amino acids. In DNA form, the CDR3 reads TGCGCCAGCAGCGCCGGGACTAGCGGGAGGGCCGGGGACATTCAGTACTTC. It is translated as CASSAGTSGRAGDIQYF.

This chain uses TRBV11-3 with TRBJ2-3; TRBD2 aligns across 10 bases. Germline CDR1 SGHNT, CDR2 YENEEA. This CDR3 region has 16 residues. V shed 5 bases and J 3 bases; nucleotides not matched to a gene: 8. The CDR3 spells CASSKPAGGLTDTQYF. CDR3 nucleotide sequence: TGTGCCAGCAGCAAACCAGCGGGGGGGCTGACAGATACGCAGTATTTT.

The V and J genes are TRBV30 and TRBJ1-6; D not certain. V was trimmed by 0 bases and J by 11 bases, leaving 11 bases between them. CDR1 and CDR2 from the germline V gene are GTSNPN and SVGIG (reference sequence). CDR3 length: 13 amino acids. CDR3 in amino acids: CAWSVQSKTPLHF. CDR3 sequence (DNA): TGTGCCTGGAGTGTACAGTCAAAGACACCCCTCCACTTT.

The chain couples TRBV5-6 to TRBJ2-1; 7 positions agree with TRBD2. The CDR3 is 11 amino acids. In germline, CDR1 is SGHDT, CDR2 YYEEEE. The J segment lost 13 bases and the V segment lost 5 bases, leaving 6 bases of the junction unmatched. CDR3 protein: CASSRDYNQFF. Here the CDR3 DNA reads TGTGCCAGCAGTCGGGACTATAACCAGTTCTTC.

The V gene is TRBV5-5, the J gene TRBJ2-1, with 9 bases fitting TRBD2. V lost 0 bases to trimming and J lost 7 bases; unmatched junction nucleotides: 5. Germline V lookup: CDR1 SGHKS, CDR2 YYEKEE (reference sequence). There are 15 residues in the CDR3. The CDR3 nucleotides read TGTGCCAGCAGCTTGGGCGGCGGGGGGGGGAATGAGCAGTTCTTC. It encodes CASSLGGGGGNEQFF.

The chain is built from TRBV2 and TRBJ2-1; 7 nucleotides align to TRBD1. J lost 9 bases, V lost 4 bases, and 15 bases had no gene match. The CDR3 has 16 residues. The germline V gene has CDR1 SNHLY and CDR2 FYNNEI. For the CDR3, the DNA is TGTGCCAGCAGTGCCAGAGGGACAGCCCTTAATAGTGAGCAGTTCTTC. Residues: CASSARGTALNSEQFF.

V and J are TRBV7-9 and TRBJ2-5, with TRBD2 matching 8 bases. J was trimmed by 9 bases and V by 1 base; bases with no gene match: 1. CDR3 size: 12 residues. Germline loops: CDR1 SEHNR, CDR2 FQNEAQ (reference sequence). The CDR3 coding sequence is TGTGCCAGCAGCTTAGGCGGGGGGCCCCAGTACTTC. The encoded protein is CASSLGGGPQYF.

V gene TRBV27 combines with J gene TRBJ2-7; 14 bases match TRBD2. Germline CDR1 MNHEY, CDR2 SMNVEV (reference sequence). V was pared by 5 bases and J by 6 bases, with 9 bases of the junction left unmatched. The CDR3 loop spans 16 amino acids. CDR3 sequence reads: CASSRTRTSGRPEQYF. CDR3 coding DNA: TGTGCCAGCAGTCGAACCAGGACTAGCGGGAGGCCCGAGCAGTACTTC.